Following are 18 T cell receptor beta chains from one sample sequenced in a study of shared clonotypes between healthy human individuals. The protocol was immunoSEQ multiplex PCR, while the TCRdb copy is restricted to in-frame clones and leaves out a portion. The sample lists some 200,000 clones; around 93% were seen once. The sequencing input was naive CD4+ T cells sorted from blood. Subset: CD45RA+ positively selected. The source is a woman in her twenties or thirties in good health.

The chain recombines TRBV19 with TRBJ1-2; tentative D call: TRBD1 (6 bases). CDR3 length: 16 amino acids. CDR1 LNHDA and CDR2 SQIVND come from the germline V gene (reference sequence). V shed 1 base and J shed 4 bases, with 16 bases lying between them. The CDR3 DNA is TGTGCCAGTAGTATAGGGAGGGACAAGGTTTCCTATGGCTACACCTTC. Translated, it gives CASSIGRDKVSYGYTF.

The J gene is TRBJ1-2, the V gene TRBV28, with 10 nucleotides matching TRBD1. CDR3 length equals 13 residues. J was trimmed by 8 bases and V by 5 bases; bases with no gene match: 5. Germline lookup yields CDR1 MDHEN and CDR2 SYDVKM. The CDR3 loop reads CASSVGTGEGYTF. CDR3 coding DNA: TGTGCCAGCAGTGTCGGGACAGGGGAGGGCTACACCTTC.

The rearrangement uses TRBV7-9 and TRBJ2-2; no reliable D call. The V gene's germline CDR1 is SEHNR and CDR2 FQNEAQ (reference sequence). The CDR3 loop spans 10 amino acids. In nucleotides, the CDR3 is TGTGCGCCCGGGTCCGGGGAGCTGTTTTTT. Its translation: CAPGSGELFF.

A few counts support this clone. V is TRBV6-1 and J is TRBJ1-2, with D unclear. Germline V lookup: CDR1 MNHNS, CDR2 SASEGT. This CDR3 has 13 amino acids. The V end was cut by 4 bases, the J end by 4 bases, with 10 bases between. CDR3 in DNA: TGTGCCAGCAGTGTAGAGGGCGTCTATGGCTACACCTTC. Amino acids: CASSVEGVYGYTF.

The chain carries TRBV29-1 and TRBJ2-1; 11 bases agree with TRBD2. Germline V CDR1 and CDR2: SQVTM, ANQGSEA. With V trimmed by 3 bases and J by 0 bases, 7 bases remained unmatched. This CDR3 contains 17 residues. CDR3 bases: TGCAGCGTTGAGAGACTAGCGGGGCCGAGCTCCTACAATGAGCAGTTCTTC. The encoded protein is CSVERLAGPSSYNEQFF.

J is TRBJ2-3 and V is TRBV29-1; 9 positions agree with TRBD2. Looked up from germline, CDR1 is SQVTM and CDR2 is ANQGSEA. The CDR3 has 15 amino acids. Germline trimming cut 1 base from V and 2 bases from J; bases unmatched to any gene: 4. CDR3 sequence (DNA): TGCAGCGTTGAAGCCATAGCGGGAGCCACAGATACGCAGTATTTT. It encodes CSVEAIAGATDTQYF.

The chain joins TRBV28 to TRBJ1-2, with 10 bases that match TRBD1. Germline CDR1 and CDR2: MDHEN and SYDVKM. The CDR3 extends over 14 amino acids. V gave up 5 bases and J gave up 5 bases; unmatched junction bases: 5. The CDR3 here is CASSPGQGVYGYTF. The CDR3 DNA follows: TGTGCCAGCAGTCCTGGACAGGGGGTGTATGGCTACACCTTC.

The CDR3 bases are TGTGCCAGCAGCTCCGGAAGAACCTACGAGCAGTACTTC. Translated, it gives CASSSGRTYEQYF. The chain couples TRBV13 to TRBJ2-7; no clear D. The germline V gene has CDR1 PRHDT and CDR2 FYEKMQ (reference sequence). This CDR3 has 13 amino acids. Trimming left V 4 bases short and J 2 bases short, with 9 bases between.

As DNA, the CDR3 is TGTGCCAGCAGCCTAGGGGTTCTGCGGGAGGCCCAAGAGACCCAGTACTTC. This gives the protein CASSLGVLREAQETQYF. The chain recombines TRBV11-2 with TRBJ2-5; the match to TRBD2 covers 8 bases. CDR3 size: 17 residues. The V gene end was trimmed by 5 bases and the J gene end by 1 base; junction bases not matched to a gene: 12. Per the germline V gene, CDR1 is SGHAT and CDR2 is FQNNGV.

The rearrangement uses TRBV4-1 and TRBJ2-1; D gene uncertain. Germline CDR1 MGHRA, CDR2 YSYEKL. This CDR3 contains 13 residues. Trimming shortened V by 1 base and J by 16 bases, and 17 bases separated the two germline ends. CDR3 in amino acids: CASSQASGPVRFF. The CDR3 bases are TGCGCCAGCAGCCAAGCTTCCGGGCCAGTTCGATTCTTC.

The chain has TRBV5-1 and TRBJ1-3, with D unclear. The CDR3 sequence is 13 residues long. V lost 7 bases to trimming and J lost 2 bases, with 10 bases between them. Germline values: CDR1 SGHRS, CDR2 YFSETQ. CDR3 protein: CASSVGTGNTIYF. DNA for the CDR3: TGCGCCAGCTCAGTGGGCACTGGAAACACCATATATTTT.

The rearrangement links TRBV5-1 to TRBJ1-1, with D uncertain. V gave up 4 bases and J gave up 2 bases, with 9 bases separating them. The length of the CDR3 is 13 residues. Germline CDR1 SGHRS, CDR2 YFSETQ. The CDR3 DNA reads TGCGCCAGCAGCACGACGGTTAACACTGAAGCTTTCTTT. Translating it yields CASSTTVNTEAFF.

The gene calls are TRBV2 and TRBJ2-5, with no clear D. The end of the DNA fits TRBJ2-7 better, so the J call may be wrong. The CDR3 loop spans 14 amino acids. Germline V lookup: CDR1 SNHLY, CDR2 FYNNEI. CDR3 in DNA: TGTGCCAGCAGTGAAGCCGGCCACTCCTACGAGCAGTACTTC. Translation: CASSEAGHSYEQYF.

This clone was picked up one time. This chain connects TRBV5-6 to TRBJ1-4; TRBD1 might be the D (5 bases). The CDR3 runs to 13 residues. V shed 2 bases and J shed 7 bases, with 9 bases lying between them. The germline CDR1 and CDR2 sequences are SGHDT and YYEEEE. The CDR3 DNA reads TGTGCCAGCAGCTTACAGGCCCGTGAAAAACTGTTTTTT. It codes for CASSLQAREKLFF.

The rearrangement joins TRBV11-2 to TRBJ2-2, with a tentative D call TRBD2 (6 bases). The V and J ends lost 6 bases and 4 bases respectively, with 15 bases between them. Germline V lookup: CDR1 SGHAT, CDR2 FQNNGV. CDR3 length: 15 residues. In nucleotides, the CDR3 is TGTGCCAGCAGAACCCTTGGAGGGCTCACCGGGGAGCTGTTTTTT. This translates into CASRTLGGLTGELFF.

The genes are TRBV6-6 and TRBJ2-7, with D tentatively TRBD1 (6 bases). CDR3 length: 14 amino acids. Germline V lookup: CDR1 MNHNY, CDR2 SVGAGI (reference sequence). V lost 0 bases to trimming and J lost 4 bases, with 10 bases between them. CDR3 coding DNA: TGTGCCAGCAGTTACTCGGGGGCGACTTACGAGCAGTACTTC. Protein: CASSYSGATYEQYF.

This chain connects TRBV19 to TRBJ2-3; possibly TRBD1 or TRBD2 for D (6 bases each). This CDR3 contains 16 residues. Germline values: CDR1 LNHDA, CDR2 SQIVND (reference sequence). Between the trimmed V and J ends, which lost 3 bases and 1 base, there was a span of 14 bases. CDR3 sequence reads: CASSISFRGRTDTQYF. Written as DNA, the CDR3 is TGTGCCAGTAGTATCTCCTTCCGGGGGCGCACAGATACGCAGTATTTT. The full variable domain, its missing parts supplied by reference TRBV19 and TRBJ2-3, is DGGITQSPKYLFRKEGQNVTLSCEQNLNHDAMYWYRQDPGQGLRLIYYSQIVNDFQKGDIAEGYSVSREKKESFPLTVTSAQKNPTAFYLCASSISFRGRTDTQYFGPGTRLTVL.

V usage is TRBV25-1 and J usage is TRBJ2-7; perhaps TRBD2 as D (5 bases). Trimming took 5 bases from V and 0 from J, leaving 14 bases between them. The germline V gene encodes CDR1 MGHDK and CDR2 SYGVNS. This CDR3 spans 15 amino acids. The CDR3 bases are TGTGCCAGCAGTAAACTCGGGGTTAGCTCCTACGAGCAGTACTTC. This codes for CASSKLGVSSYEQYF.